Detailed here is one TCR beta chain. Its specificity is unknown. These data are taken from a study of cytomegalovirus exposure and HLA in healthy donors. On the study more broadly: HLA-typed donors were the source of approximately 88 million unique TCRs, which an early data release held.

This PCR relied on a set of 60 Vbeta primers and 13 Jbeta primers. Profiled with immunoSEQ multiplex PCR; TCRdb holds only in-frame clones, not every one. Among fewer than 120,000 clones listed, about 80% were seen once. With 6 bases removed from V and 3 bases from J, the gap between germline ends came to 17 bases. CDR1 is MNHNY, CDR2 SVGAGI, per germline (reference sequence). The CDR3 spans 16 residues. Study conclusions and caveats: Many donors shared some public TCRs, even though most TCR sequences were rare.

J is TRBJ2-2 and V is TRBV6-6; D perhaps matches TRBD2 (6 bases). Specimen: PBMCs. This TCR was recovered from a woman aged 55-70 years in good health and CMV-seropositive. The CDR3 protein is CASSNLKSGDTGELFF. Written as DNA, the CDR3 is TGTGCCAGCAGCAATTTAAAATCGGGGGACACCGGGGAGCTGTTTTTT.